This passage covers 25 T cell receptor beta chains from one sample sequenced in a study of metastatic and nonmetastatic thyroid tumors. TCRdb ran MiXCR on the PCR reads. The sample has some 29,000 clones; less than 4% are singletons. Thyroid surgery took place with no prior treatment in any patient. The sample taken for sequencing was blood. The origin of the receptors is a male donor with papillary thyroid cancer or a benign thyroid nodule (not recorded which). Some clones in this sample may be carry-over from other donors' samples.

V usage is TRBV19 and J usage is TRBJ2-1, with D perhaps TRBD1 (6 bases). CDR1 is LNHDA and CDR2 is SQIVND in the germline V gene (reference sequence). The CDR3 runs 13 residues. The ends were cut back, 6 bases at V and 8 bases at J, with 14 bases in the middle. The CDR3 loop is CASSGGRGYEQFF. The CDR3 bases are TGTGCCAGTAGCGGCGGTAGGGGGTATGAGCAGTTCTTC.

At least ten counts were recorded for this clone. J is TRBJ1-3 and V is TRBV12-3 or TRBV12-4; a possible D gene is TRBD1 (5 bases). CDR3 length: 15 residues. V dropped 3 bases and J dropped 0 bases, with 9 bases sitting between them. The CDR3 DNA is TGTGCCAGCAGTTTCGGGGGAAACTCTGGAAACACCATATATTTT. Its translation: CASSFGGNSGNTIYF.

This clone was observed a handful of times. The chain links TRBV12-3 or TRBV12-4 to TRBJ1-5; D not certain. The CDR3 length is 15 residues. Trimming stripped 1 base from V and 1 base from J, with 8 bases between. The CDR3 DNA is TGTGCCAGCAGTTTAGGGGGTGTAAGCAATCAGCCCCAGCATTTT. This gives the protein CASSLGGVSNQPQHF.

In its sample, this clone was seen many times. Given a much more abundant clone one base away, this may be a read error. The V and J genes are TRBV5-6 and TRBJ2-6; D ambiguous. Germline CDR1 reads SGHDT; CDR2 reads YYEEEE. The CDR3 covers 13 residues. V was shortened by 2 bases and J by 1 base, with 1 base between the two germline ends. In DNA form, the CDR3 reads TGTGCCAGCAGCTTATCTGGGGCCAACGTCCTGACTTTC. It translates to CASSLSGANVLTF.

Comment on this clone: At the DNA level, this CDR3 is encoded by other sequences in the same sample as well. The chain is built from TRBV9 and TRBJ2-2, with no clear D. Germline CDR1 is SGDLS and CDR2 is YYNGEE. Trimming pared 0 bases from V and 0 bases from J, leaving 18 bases between. The CDR3 is 19 residues long. CDR3 DNA: TGTGCCAGCAGCGTAGCTGGGGTGCGTCTAGGGCCGAACACCGGGGAGCTGTTTTTT. This encodes CASSVAGVRLGPNTGELFF.

By sample share, this clone is medium-sized. The chain carries TRBV28 and TRBJ2-1; tentative D call: TRBD2 (5 bases). The CDR3 totals 14 residues. The ends were cut back, 1 base at V and 3 bases at J, with 7 bases in the middle. Germline lookup yields CDR1 MDHEN and CDR2 SYDVKM. DNA of the CDR3: TGTGCCAGCAGTTTATTGAGGGACTACAATGAGCAGTTCTTC. This codes for CASSLLRDYNEQFF.

The rearrangement links TRBV6-1 to TRBJ2-1; TRBD1 agrees at 10 bases. Germline lookup yields CDR1 MNHNS and CDR2 SASEGT. V lost 7 bases to trimming and J lost 9 bases; unmatched junction nucleotides: 12. The CDR3 consists of 15 residues. In DNA form, the CDR3 reads TGTGCCAGCATCCCGGCCGGGACAGGGGTTGGTGAGCAGTTCTTC. It yields the protein CASIPAGTGVGEQFF.

This clone was counted a few times. This chain links TRBV6-1 with TRBJ2-7; the match to TRBD2 covers 8 bases. Germline loops: CDR1 MNHNS, CDR2 SASEGT. The CDR3 is made up of 14 amino acids. J lost 5 bases, V lost 4 bases, and 7 bases had no gene match. The CDR3 loop is CASSVSGRVHEQYF. The CDR3 nucleotides read TGTGCCAGCAGTGTCAGCGGGAGAGTCCACGAGCAGTACTTC.

This clone was seen a handful of times. This chain connects TRBV28 to TRBJ2-5; the D gene is possibly TRBD2 (7 bases). The V end lost 6 bases, the J end lost 4 bases, and 15 bases lay between the germline ends. The CDR3 length is 14 residues. Germline CDR1 and CDR2: MDHEN and SYDVKM. Written as DNA, the CDR3 is TGTGCCAGCAGGGGCGGCGGGGGCCGAGAGACCCAGTACTTC. It codes for CASRGGGGRETQYF.

J is TRBJ1-2 and V is TRBV27; TRBD1 is a possible D gene (5 bases). The CDR3 runs 12 residues. V was cut by 5 bases and J by 7 bases, with 11 bases left in between. The germline gives CDR1 MNHEY, CDR2 SMNVEV (reference sequence). The CDR3 reads CASSGAGSGYTF. The CDR3, as DNA: TGTGCCAGCAGTGGGGCAGGAAGTGGCTACACCTTC.

This clone qualifies as medium-sized. The V gene is TRBV28, the J gene TRBJ1-1; D uncertain. The V gene's germline CDR1 is MDHEN and CDR2 SYDVKM. This CDR3 contains 12 residues. Trimming took 6 bases from V and 2 from J, leaving 7 bases between them. DNA for the CDR3: TGTGCCAGCAGAGCAGGTAACACTGAAGCTTTCTTT. Its translation: CASRAGNTEAFF. Looking up the rest from reference TRBV28 and TRBJ1-1 gives the full variable domain: DVKVTQSSRYLVKRTGEKVFLECVQDMDHENMFWYRQDPGLGLRLIYFSYDVKMKEKGDIPEGYSVSREKKERFSLILESASTNQTSMYLCASRAGNTEAFFGQGTRLTVV.

The J gene is TRBJ2-3, the V gene TRBV11-2; perhaps TRBD1 as D (6 bases). Between the trimmed V and J ends, which lost 5 bases and 2 bases, there was a span of 17 bases. The germline gives CDR1 SGHAT, CDR2 FQNNGV. The CDR3 runs to 16 residues. The CDR3, as DNA: TGTGCCAGCAGCCAGGGCAGGGGCAGGGCCACAGATACGCAGTATTTT. This gives the protein CASSQGRGRATDTQYF.

This clone was counted many times. This sequence joins TRBV19 and TRBJ1-1, with D possibly matching TRBD1 (5 bases). The V end was cut by 8 bases, the J end by 5 bases, with 15 bases between. Per germline, CDR1 LNHDA and CDR2 SQIVND (reference sequence). This CDR3 comprises 13 residues. CDR3 in amino acids: CASRIREGTEAFF. The DNA for the CDR3 is TGTGCCAGTCGCATCAGGGAAGGGACTGAAGCTTTCTTT. The entire variable domain, with the rest obtained from reference TRBV19 and TRBJ1-1, is as follows: DGGITQSPKYLFRKEGQNVTLSCEQNLNHDAMYWYRQDPGQGLRLIYYSQIVNDFQKGDIAEGYSVSREKKESFPLTVTSAQKNPTAFYLCASRIREGTEAFFGQGTRLTVV.

This clone is deemed medium-sized. Additional DNA sequences in this sample encode the identical CDR3. This chain connects TRBV27 to TRBJ2-3; tentatively, D is TRBD1 (5 bases). Germline-derived CDR1 and CDR2 are MNHEY and SMNVEV (reference sequence). This CDR3 spans 12 amino acids. CDR3 residues: CASGLNTDTQYF. The CDR3 DNA follows: TGTGCATCAGGGCTAAACACAGATACGCAGTATTTT.

The chain links TRBV28 to TRBJ1-2, with D unclear. V lost 5 bases and J 3 bases, leaving 13 bases between the germline ends. The CDR3 length is 14 residues. Germline V CDR1 and CDR2: MDHEN, SYDVKM. The CDR3 region is CASSLPVLDYGYTF. Here the CDR3 DNA reads TGTGCCAGCAGTCTACCGGTGCTGGACTATGGCTACACCTTC.

This clone was detected only a few times. The chain combines TRBV6-1 with TRBJ1-2; TRBD1 agrees at 8 bases. The V and J ends lost 5 bases and 3 bases, in that order; junction bases with no gene match: 5. Germline values: CDR1 MNHNS, CDR2 SASEGT. The CDR3 sequence is 14 residues long. CDR3: CASSKDRGDYGYTF. Here the CDR3 DNA reads TGTGCCAGCAGTAAAGACAGGGGTGACTATGGCTACACCTTC.

This clone has ten or more counts. The chain employs TRBV7-9 and TRBJ2-3; no clear D. V was pared by 2 bases and J by 5 bases, with 8 bases between. CDR3 size: 13 residues. CDR1 and CDR2 from the germline V gene are SEHNR and FQNEAQ (reference sequence). DNA for the CDR3: TGTGCCAGCAGCTTAATACTTGGAGATACGCAGTATTTT. The encoded protein is CASSLILGDTQYF.

The sample holds a few counts of this clone. The chain is built from TRBV28 and TRBJ1-2; no reliable D call. Germline V CDR1 and CDR2: MDHEN, SYDVKM. V lost 4 bases and J 1 base, leaving 1 base between the germline ends. CDR3 length equals 11 residues. CDR3 loop: CASSYNYGYTF. The DNA of the CDR3 is TGTGCCAGCAGTTATAACTATGGCTACACCTTC.

This clone was picked up many times. This chain uses TRBV20-1 with TRBJ2-1; the match to TRBD2 covers 9 bases. The trim removed 1 base at V and 4 bases at J, leaving 8 bases unmatched. Germline CDR1 and CDR2: DFQATT and SNEGSKA (reference sequence). There are 16 residues in the CDR3. In DNA form, the CDR3 reads TGCAGTGCTAGAGCCACCGGTAGCGGGGGTTACAATGAGCAGTTCTTC. It yields the protein CSARATGSGGYNEQFF.

This chain connects TRBV9 to TRBJ2-1, with 8 nucleotides matching TRBD2. Germline CDR1 and CDR2: SGDLS and YYNGEE. The CDR3 is 18 amino acids. Trimming took 7 bases from V and 4 from J; bases not matched to a gene: 19. Here the CDR3 DNA reads TGTGCCAGCGCCCCAGCGGGAGCCTCCCCCACACTTTACAATGAGCAGTTCTTC. Protein product: CASAPAGASPTLYNEQFF.

This clone came up many times. The chain links TRBV6-2 or TRBV6-3 to TRBJ2-1, with 12 bases that match TRBD2. The CDR3 covers 15 residues. Germline CDR1 is MNHEY and CDR2 is SVGEGT. With V trimmed by 6 bases and J by 2 bases, 2 bases remained unmatched. CDR3 in amino acids: CASSPSGRAYNEQFF. CDR3 DNA: TGTGCCAGCAGCCCTAGCGGGAGGGCCTACAATGAGCAGTTCTTC.

This clone was picked up a small number of times. The rearrangement joins TRBV19 to TRBJ2-7, with TRBD2 identical over 8 bases. The ends lost 5 bases at V and 1 base at J; junction bases unmatched: 10. The CDR3 loop spans 16 amino acids. Germline-derived CDR1 and CDR2 are LNHDA and SQIVND (reference sequence). CDR3 nucleotides: TGTGCCAGTAGTCCCCGACTAGCGAGGACATCCTACGAGCAGTACTTC. Protein sequence: CASSPRLARTSYEQYF.

In its sample, this clone was seen a few times. Here the CDR3 reads CASSLGTPRDTQYF. The CDR3 DNA follows: TGTGCCAGCAGTCTGGGGACTCCCAGGGATACGCAGTATTTT. The chain uses TRBV6-1 and TRBJ2-3, with D possibly TRBD2 on 6 matching bases. The CDR3 length is 14 residues. Trimming removed 5 bases from V and 6 bases from J, with 15 bases in between. Germline-derived CDR1 and CDR2 are MNHNS and SASEGT.

There are many counts of this clone. This chain links TRBV9 with TRBJ2-1; no clear D gene. CDR1 is SGDLS, CDR2 YYNGEE, per germline. The CDR3 has 17 residues. The V end lost 0 bases, the J end lost 0 bases, and 13 bases lay between the germline ends. In DNA form, the CDR3 reads TGTGCCAGCAGCGTAGAGCAGGAACAGAGCTCCTACAATGAGCAGTTCTTC. Its translation: CASSVEQEQSSYNEQFF.

The rearrangement uses TRBV6-1 and TRBJ2-7; 10 bases line up with TRBD2. The CDR3 is 14 residues long. V gave up 3 bases and J gave up 4 bases; unmatched junction bases: 3. In germline, CDR1 is MNHNS, CDR2 SASEGT. CDR3 in DNA: TGTGCCAGCAGTGACGGTAGCGGGAGGTACGAGCAGTACTTC. Its translation: CASSDGSGRYEQYF.